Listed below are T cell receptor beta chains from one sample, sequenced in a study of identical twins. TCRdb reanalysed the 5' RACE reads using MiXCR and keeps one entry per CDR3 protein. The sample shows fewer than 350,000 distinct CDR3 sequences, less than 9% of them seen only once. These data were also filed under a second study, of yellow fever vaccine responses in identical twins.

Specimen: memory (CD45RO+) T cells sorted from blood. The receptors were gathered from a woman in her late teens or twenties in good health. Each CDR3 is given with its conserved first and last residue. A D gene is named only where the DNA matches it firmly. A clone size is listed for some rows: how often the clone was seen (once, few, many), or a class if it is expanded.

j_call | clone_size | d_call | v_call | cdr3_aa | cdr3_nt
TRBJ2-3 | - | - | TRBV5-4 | CASSRAPSDTQYF | TGTGCCAGCAGCCGCGCTCCCTCAGATACGCAGTATTTT
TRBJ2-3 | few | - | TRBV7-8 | CASSLMGGSTDTQYF | TGTGCCAGCAGCTTAATGGGCGGTAGCACAGATACGCAGTATTTT
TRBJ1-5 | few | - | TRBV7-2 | CASSLLGRGSQPQHF | TGTGCCAGCAGCTTACTAGGAAGGGGAAGTCAGCCCCAGCATTTT
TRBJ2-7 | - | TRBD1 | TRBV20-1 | CSASHRDRGLLSSYEQYF | TGCAGTGCTAGTCACCGGGACAGGGGCCTACTTAGCTCCTACGAGCAGTACTTC
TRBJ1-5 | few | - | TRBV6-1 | CASSELSAVGNQPQHF | TGTGCCAGCAGTGAATTGTCGGCCGTGGGTAATCAGCCCCAGCATTTT
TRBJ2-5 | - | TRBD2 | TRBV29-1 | CSASTSGGSETQYF | TGCAGCGCGTCGACTAGCGGGGGTTCGGAGACCCAGTACTTC
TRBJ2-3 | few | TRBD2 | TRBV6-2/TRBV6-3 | CASSKLPPTSGSTDTQYF | TGTGCCAGCAGTAAACTGCCGCCGACTAGCGGAAGCACAGATACGCAGTATTTT
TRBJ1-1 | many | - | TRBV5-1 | CASSLITGRSGTEAFF | TGCGCCAGCAGCTTGATTACAGGGCGATCCGGCACTGAAGCTTTCTTT
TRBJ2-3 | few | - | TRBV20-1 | CSARVQGLDTQYF | TGCAGTGCTAGGGTGCAGGGACTGGATACGCAGTATTTT
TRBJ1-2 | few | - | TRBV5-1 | CASSLSGDYGYTF | TGCGCCAGCAGCTTGTCCGGGGACTATGGCTACACCTTC
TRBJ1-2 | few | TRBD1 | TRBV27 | CASSLSQTGTAGGYTF | TGTGCCAGCAGTTTATCCCAAACCGGGACAGCTGGGGGCTACACCTTC
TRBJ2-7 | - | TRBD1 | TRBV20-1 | CSARGDRDEQYF | TGCAGTGCTAGAGGGGACAGGGACGAGCAGTACTTC
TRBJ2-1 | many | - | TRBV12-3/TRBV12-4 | CASSLEAGPGEQFF | TGTGCCAGCAGTTTAGAGGCAGGGCCTGGTGAGCAGTTCTTC
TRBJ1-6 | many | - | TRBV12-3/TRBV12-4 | CASSYRGGVFYNSPLHF | TGTGCCAGCAGTTACCGCGGGGGGGTTTTCTATAATTCACCCCTCCACTTT
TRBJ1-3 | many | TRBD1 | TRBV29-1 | CSVGQGVGNTIYF | TGCAGCGTTGGCCAGGGGGTTGGAAACACCATATATTTT
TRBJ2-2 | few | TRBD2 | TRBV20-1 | CSARDISSGDTGELFF | TGCAGTGCTAGAGATATATCTAGCGGCGACACCGGGGAGCTGTTTTTT
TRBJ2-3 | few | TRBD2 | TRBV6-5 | CASSYYVPAGGPRDTQYF | TGTGCCAGCAGTTACTACGTTCCAGCGGGAGGGCCTAGGGATACGCAGTATTTT
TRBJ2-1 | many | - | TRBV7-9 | CASSFLGSYNEQFF | TGTGCCAGCAGCTTTTTAGGGAGCTACAATGAGCAGTTCTTC
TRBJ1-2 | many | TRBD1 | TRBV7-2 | CASSLEVGTGLNGYTF | TGTGCCAGCAGCTTAGAGGTGGGGACAGGGCTGAATGGCTACACCTTC
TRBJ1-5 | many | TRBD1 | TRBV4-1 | CASSQDRDQPQHF | TGCGCCAGCAGCCAGGACAGGGATCAGCCCCAGCATTTT
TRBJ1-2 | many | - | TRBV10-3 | CAISEPGGVLGLNGYTF | TGTGCCATCAGTGAGCCGGGAGGAGTTCTGGGTCTAAATGGCTACACCTTC
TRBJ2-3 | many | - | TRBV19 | CASSKASGGTQYF | TGTGCCAGTAGTAAGGCCTCTGGAGGAACGCAGTATTTT
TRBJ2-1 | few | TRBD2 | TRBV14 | CASSQDHRLAGLQFF | TGTGCCAGCAGCCAAGACCACCGCCTAGCGGGACTGCAGTTCTTC
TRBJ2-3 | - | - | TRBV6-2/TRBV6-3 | CASSKDLPVDTQYF | TGTGCCAGCAGTAAGGACCTACCGGTAGATACGCAGTATTTT
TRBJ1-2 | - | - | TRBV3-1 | CASSQSSQKRGYTF | TGTGCCAGCAGCCAGTCGAGTCAGAAGAGGGGCTACACCTTC
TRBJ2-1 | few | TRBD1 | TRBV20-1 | CSATTLGQGFLNEQFF | TGCAGTGCTACGACACTTGGACAGGGGTTTCTGAATGAGCAGTTCTTC
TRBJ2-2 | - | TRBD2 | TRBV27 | CASSPTLAAGGGELFF | TGTGCCAGCAGTCCTACTCTAGCGGCCGGGGGCGGGGAGCTGTTTTTT
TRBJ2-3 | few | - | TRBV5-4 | CASSRDGGISTDTQYF | TGTGCCAGCAGCCGGGACGGCGGGATAAGCACAGATACGCAGTATTTT
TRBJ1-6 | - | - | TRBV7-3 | CASSLTQYNSPLHF | TGTGCCAGCAGCTTAACACAATATAATTCACCCCTCCACTTT
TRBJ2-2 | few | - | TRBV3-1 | CASSRGYIADGELFF | TGTGCCAGCAGCCGGGGTTACATCGCGGACGGGGAGCTGTTTTTT
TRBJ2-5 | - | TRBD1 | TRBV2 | CASRRTGGETQYF | TGTGCCAGCAGACGGACAGGGGGGGAGACCCAGTACTTC